What follows are 20 T cell receptor beta chains derived from one specimen sequenced in a study of T cell responses to AZD1222 COVID-19 vaccine (dated by TCRdb to about 2021). The method was the immunoSEQ multiplex PCR assay. Entries here come from immuneACCESS through TCRdb and include only in-frame sequences with V and J called. Some clones fail to appear in such tables; in the studies checked, an unresolved V gene covers under half of the shortfall, and the cause of the remainder is unknown. The sample profile shows about 100,000 clones; around nine tenths of them were found once. The ten biggest clones cover roughly 6.2% of the sample. Interpreted using the paper, the time point label stands for: about 28 days (+/-7) after the second vaccine dose. The sample here was peripheral blood, taken 28 days after the second AZD1222 dose. All receptors come from an adult who received the AZD1222 COVID-19 vaccine.

The chain joins TRBV3-1 (or the pseudogene TRBV3-2) to TRBJ1-3; 7 nucleotides agree with TRBD1. This CDR3 region has 21 residues. The ends lost 0 bases at V and 5 bases at J; junction bases unmatched: 22. Germline CDR1 reads LGHDT; CDR2 reads YNNKEL (reference sequence). CDR3 nucleotide sequence: TGTGCCAGCAGCCAAGATGGAACCCGGACTTGGGGGGACAGCCCAAGAAACACCATATATTTT. Its protein product is CASSQDGTRTWGDSPRNTIYF.

The chain joins TRBV9 to TRBJ1-3; tentatively, D is TRBD1 (5 bases). The CDR3 consists of 15 residues. Germline CDR1 is SGDLS and CDR2 is YYNGEE. V lost 5 bases and J lost 1, with 13 bases in between. In DNA form, the CDR3 reads TGTGCCAGCAGTCCAAGGGGAGATTCTGGAAACACCATATATTTT. It encodes CASSPRGDSGNTIYF.

The V call is TRBV6-1, the J call TRBJ1-2; 9 bases agree with TRBD1. The germline CDR1 and CDR2 sequences are MNHNS and SASEGT. J gave up 6 bases and V 1 base, and 12 bases lay outside the gene matches. The CDR3 has 17 amino acids. The CDR3 loop reads CASSEEDRGLLTDGYTF. The CDR3 DNA reads as TGTGCCAGCAGTGAAGAGGACAGGGGTTTATTAACGGATGGCTACACCTTC.

The rearrangement links TRBV3-1 (or the pseudogene TRBV3-2) to TRBJ1-2; 7 bases match TRBD1. The germline V gene encodes CDR1 LGHDT and CDR2 YNNKEL (reference sequence). V shed 5 bases, J shed 2 bases, and the junction held 2 bases outside the gene matches. This CDR3 has 13 residues. The CDR3 sequence: CASSGGQNYGYTF. The CDR3 DNA is TGTGCCAGCAGCGGGGGACAGAACTATGGCTACACCTTC.

The genes are TRBV4-1 and TRBJ1-1; 7 bases fit TRBD1. The CDR3 is made up of 16 amino acids. V trimming: 4 bases; J trimming: 4 bases; junction bases outside the gene matches: 12. Germline values: CDR1 MGHRA, CDR2 YSYEKL. CDR3 in DNA: TGCGCCAGCAGCCGTTCAGCAGGGGGGGCCGGCACTGAAGCTTTCTTT. It is translated as CASSRSAGGAGTEAFF.

The gene calls are TRBV30 and TRBJ2-1; the D gene is possibly TRBD2 (6 bases). Trimming took off 4 bases at V and 5 bases at J, with 15 bases between the two ends. The germline gives CDR1 GTSNPN, CDR2 SVGIG (reference sequence). The CDR3 covers 14 residues. CDR3 region: CAWNEDSGHNEQFF. CDR3 sequence (DNA): TGTGCCTGGAATGAGGATAGCGGTCACAATGAGCAGTTCTTC.

The rearrangement uses TRBV5-1 and TRBJ2-3; the D gene is possibly TRBD2 (5 bases). V was cut by 0 bases and J by 6 bases, with 17 bases left in between. Germline values: CDR1 SGHRS, CDR2 YFSETQ. This CDR3 spans 16 amino acids. CDR3 sequence reads: CASSLEASIILDTQYF. The DNA for the CDR3 is TGCGCCAGCAGCTTGGAGGCTAGCATCATTCTGGATACGCAGTATTTT.

The J gene is TRBJ1-2, the V gene TRBV5-4; perhaps TRBD1 as D (5 bases). The germline gives CDR1 SGHNT, CDR2 YYREEE (reference sequence). Trimming stripped 0 bases from V and 6 bases from J, with 15 bases between. The CDR3 is 15 residues long. This CDR3 reads CASSLVSPGLDGYTF. The CDR3 DNA is TGTGCCAGCAGCTTGGTTTCCCCAGGGCTCGATGGCTACACCTTC.

The chain employs TRBV5-6 and TRBJ1-3; D is uncertain. The CDR3 has 18 residues. Trimming pared 4 bases from V and 0 bases from J, leaving 20 bases between. Germline V lookup: CDR1 SGHDT, CDR2 YYEEEE. The CDR3 protein is CASSLPPRHKGSGNTIYF. The CDR3 bases are TGTGCCAGCAGCCTCCCCCCAAGGCATAAGGGCTCTGGAAACACCATATATTTT.

The chain employs TRBV20-1 and TRBJ2-1; no definite D call. Trimming pared 6 bases from V and 6 bases from J, leaving 9 bases between. This CDR3 has 11 amino acids. Germline CDR1 is DFQATT and CDR2 is SNEGSKA (reference sequence). For the CDR3, the DNA is TGCAGTGCCCTTTTTCTCAATGAGCAGTTCTTC. It is translated as CSALFLNEQFF.

This clone was observed a single time. The chain combines TRBV5-1 with TRBJ2-2, with 8 bases matching TRBD1. V was clipped by 4 bases and J by 1 base; unmatched bases: 6. Germline CDR1 reads SGHRS; CDR2 reads YFSETQ. The CDR3 is made up of 16 amino acids. In nucleotides, the CDR3 is TGCGCCAGCAGCCCCGGACAGGGTCGGAACACCGGGGAGCTGTTTTTT. Protein product: CASSPGQGRNTGELFF.

The V and J genes are TRBV7-2 and TRBJ2-1, with TRBD1 matching 11 bases. The J segment lost 2 bases and the V segment lost 5 bases, leaving 2 bases of the junction unmatched. CDR3 length: 15 amino acids. Germline V CDR1 and CDR2: SGHTA, FQGNSA. As DNA, the CDR3 is TGTGCCAGCAGCCTGGGACAGGGGGCCTACAATGAGCAGTTCTTC. Translating gives CASSLGQGAYNEQFF.

The chain carries TRBV9 and TRBJ1-3, with TRBD1 as a possible D gene (5 bases). Between the trimmed V and J ends, which lost 0 bases and 0 bases, there was a span of 13 bases. The CDR3 contains 17 residues. The germline CDR1 and CDR2 sequences are SGDLS and YYNGEE. CDR3 in DNA: TGTGCCAGCAGCGTAGATTTGGGGGGAACCTCTGGAAACACCATATATTTT. Translated: CASSVDLGGTSGNTIYF.

V and J are TRBV13 and TRBJ1-1; D remains ambiguous. The CDR3 sequence is 14 residues long. Trimming left V 3 bases short and J 4 bases short, with 12 bases between. Germline V CDR1 and CDR2: PRHDT, FYEKMQ (reference sequence). The CDR3 nucleotides read TGTGCCAGCAGCTTTATGCCCCGGACCACTGAAGCTTTCTTT. This translates into CASSFMPRTTEAFF.

The rearrangement joins TRBV19 to TRBJ1-2; tentative D call: TRBD1 (6 bases). The ends were cut back, 3 bases at V and 7 bases at J, with 12 bases in the middle. The CDR3 spans 13 residues. CDR1 LNHDA and CDR2 SQIVND come from the germline V gene (reference sequence). DNA for the CDR3: TGTGCCAGTAGTATGGCGGGGGGCTCTGGCTACACCTTC. Encoded protein: CASSMAGGSGYTF.

The gene calls are TRBV13 and TRBJ1-4, with D perhaps TRBD1 (5 bases). V shed 1 base and J shed 7 bases, with 13 bases lying between them. This CDR3 is built from 15 residues. From germline, CDR1 is PRHDT and CDR2 FYEKMQ (reference sequence). CDR3 sequence: CASSLESEGSEKLFF. The CDR3 DNA reads as TGTGCCAGCAGCTTAGAATCCGAGGGGAGTGAAAAACTGTTTTTT.

This chain uses TRBV6-6 with TRBJ1-3, with 7 bases identical to TRBD1. V lost 6 bases and J lost 6; bases outside the gene matches: 8. Germline V CDR1 and CDR2: MNHNY, SVGAGI (reference sequence). CDR3 length: 14 residues. The CDR3 reads CASSLTGILNTIYF. The CDR3, as DNA: TGTGCCAGCAGCCTGACAGGGATATTAAACACCATATATTTT.

V gene TRBV4-1 combines with J gene TRBJ1-1; 7 bases map to TRBD1. V was clipped by 3 bases and J by 0 bases; unmatched bases: 13. Germline V gives CDR1 MGHRA, CDR2 YSYEKL. CDR3 size: 18 residues. The CDR3 protein is CASSHTQGGQSMNTEAFF. The CDR3 nucleotides read TGCGCCAGCAGCCATACGCAAGGGGGACAGAGCATGAACACTGAAGCTTTCTTT.

The chain joins TRBV19 to TRBJ2-1; 9 bases match TRBD1. The CDR3 covers 15 residues. Germline loops: CDR1 LNHDA, CDR2 SQIVND (reference sequence). J was trimmed by 7 bases and V by 5 bases; bases with no gene match: 9. The CDR3 region is CASSVQGAAGNEQFF. CDR3 sequence (DNA): TGTGCCAGTAGTGTACAGGGGGCGGCGGGGAATGAGCAGTTCTTC.

Written as DNA, the CDR3 is TGTGCCAGCAGCTTCGGGAGCTCTGGAAACACCATATATTTT. Amino acids: CASSFGSSGNTIYF. This chain links TRBV5-5 with TRBJ1-3; the D is unclear. Germline V CDR1 and CDR2: SGHKS, YYEKEE (reference sequence). Trimming removed 2 bases at V and 0 bases at J, with 6 bases between. The CDR3 extends over 14 amino acids.